What follows is one T cell receptor beta chain and its context. At one of its ends the junction is not consistent with the germline gene, which may arise from a read error. The sample is drawn from a study of OX40 agonist ivuxolimab in advanced cancers. Method: immunoSEQ multiplex PCR; TCRdb's copy keeps in-frame clones and lacks some. The sample yields about 100,000 clones, around 91% seen once. This CDR3 comprises 16 residues. Germline V gene lookup returns CDR1 SQVTM and CDR2 ANQGSEA. The V gene is TRBV29-1, the J gene TRBJ2-2; 12 nucleotides align to TRBD1. The sequence came from an adult with an advanced solid tumor such as melanoma, head and neck, liver or kidney cancer. Sample: CD4+ or CD8+ T cells sorted from blood, taken in a trial of the OX40 agonist ivuxolimab. The CDR3 DNA reads TGCAGCGTTGATAGTTCCGGGACAGGGGGCACCCGGGAGCTGTTTTTT. Translated: CSVDSSGTGGTRELFF.